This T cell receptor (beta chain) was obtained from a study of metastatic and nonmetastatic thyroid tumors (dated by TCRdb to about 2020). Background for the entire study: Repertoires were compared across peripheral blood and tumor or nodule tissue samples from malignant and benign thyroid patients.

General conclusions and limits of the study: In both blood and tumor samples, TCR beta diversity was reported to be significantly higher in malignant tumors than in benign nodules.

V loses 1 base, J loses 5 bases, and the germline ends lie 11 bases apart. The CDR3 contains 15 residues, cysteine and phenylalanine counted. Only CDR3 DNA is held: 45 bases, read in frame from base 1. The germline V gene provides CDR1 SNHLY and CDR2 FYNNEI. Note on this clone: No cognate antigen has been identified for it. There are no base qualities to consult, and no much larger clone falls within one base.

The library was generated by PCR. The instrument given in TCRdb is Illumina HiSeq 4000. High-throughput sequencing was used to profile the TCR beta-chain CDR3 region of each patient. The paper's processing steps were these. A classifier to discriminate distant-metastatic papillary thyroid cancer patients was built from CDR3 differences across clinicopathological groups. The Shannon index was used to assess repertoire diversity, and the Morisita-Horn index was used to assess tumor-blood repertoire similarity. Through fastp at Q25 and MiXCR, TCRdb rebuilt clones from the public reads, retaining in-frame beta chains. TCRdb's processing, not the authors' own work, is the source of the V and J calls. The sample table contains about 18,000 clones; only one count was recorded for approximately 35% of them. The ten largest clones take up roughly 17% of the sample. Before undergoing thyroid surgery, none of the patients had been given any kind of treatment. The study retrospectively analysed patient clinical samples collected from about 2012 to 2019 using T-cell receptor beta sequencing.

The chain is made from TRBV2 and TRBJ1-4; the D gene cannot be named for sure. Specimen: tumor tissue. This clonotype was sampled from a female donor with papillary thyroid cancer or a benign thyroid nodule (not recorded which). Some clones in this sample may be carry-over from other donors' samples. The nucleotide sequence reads TGTGCCAGCAGTGAAGGACGGGTAGGGAATGAAAAACTGTTTTTT. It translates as CASSEGRVGNEKLFF.